One and the same sample provided the 30 T cell receptor beta chains below, sequenced in a study of blood T cell repertoires in COVID-19. TCRdb's copy holds only in-frame clones and misses some; the assay was immunoSEQ multiplex PCR. The table records approximately 180,000 clones, approximately 87% of them present only once. The specimen was peripheral blood. The source of these receptors is a person aged 70 to 85 with COVID-19, enrolled during active disease.

The rearrangement joins TRBV5-4 to TRBJ1-1; D uncertain. Between the trimmed V and J ends, which lost 5 bases and 4 bases, there was a span of 21 bases. CDR3 size: 16 residues. The V gene's germline CDR1 is SGHNT and CDR2 YYREEE (reference sequence). As DNA, the CDR3 is TGTGCCAGCAGAGCAAATTTAAACCAGGCGGGCACTGAAGCTTTCTTT. Translation gives CASRANLNQAGTEAFF.

The chain links TRBV4-3 to TRBJ2-7, with TRBD2 matching over 10 bases. Per the germline V gene, CDR1 is LGHNA and CDR2 is YSLEER. This CDR3 spans 14 amino acids. The ends lost 2 bases at V and 3 bases at J; junction bases unmatched: 1. In nucleotides, the CDR3 is TGCGCCAGCAGCCAACTAGCGGGAGTCTACGAGCAGTACTTC. Translation gives CASSQLAGVYEQYF.

The J gene is TRBJ1-5, the V gene TRBV6-1; D gene uncertain. The CDR3 is 15 residues long. Germline lookup yields CDR1 MNHNS and CDR2 SASEGT. V gave up 3 bases and J gave up 0 bases, with 9 bases separating them. The CDR3 here is CASSEDSNSNQPQHF. The CDR3 DNA sequence: TGTGCCAGCAGTGAGGACTCAAATAGCAATCAGCCCCAGCATTTT.

This clone was recorded once. The chain joins TRBV4-1 to TRBJ2-7; D is unclear. Germline V CDR1 and CDR2: MGHRA, YSYEKL. CDR3 length equals 16 residues. V gave up 0 bases and J gave up 4 bases, with 16 bases separating them. CDR3 sequence: CASSQETITGGYEQYF. As DNA, the CDR3 is TGCGCCAGCAGCCAAGAAACCATTACCGGTGGTTACGAGCAGTACTTC.

This clone appeared once. V usage is TRBV2 and J usage is TRBJ1-5; D remains unclear. CDR1 is SNHLY and CDR2 is FYNNEI in the germline V gene. There are 12 residues in the CDR3. Trimming pared 0 bases from V and 11 bases from J, leaving 8 bases between. The CDR3 nucleotides are TGTGCCAGCAGTGAAGCACCTTCGGCCCAGCATTTT. Protein sequence: CASSEAPSAQHF.

The gene calls are TRBV2 and TRBJ1-4; 8 nucleotides agree with TRBD1. The CDR3 length is 14 residues. V gave up 7 bases and J gave up 10 bases; unmatched junction bases: 11. Germline values: CDR1 SNHLY, CDR2 FYNNEI. This chain's CDR3 is CASIEDREYGKLFF. As DNA, the CDR3 is TGTGCCAGCATTGAGGACAGGGAGTACGGAAAACTGTTTTTT.

The gene calls are TRBV7-9 and TRBJ1-3; TRBD1 matches at 7 bases. Trimming cost V 7 bases and J 0 bases; bases outside gene matches: 6. This CDR3 spans 15 amino acids. CDR1 is SEHNR and CDR2 is FQNEAQ in the germline V gene (reference sequence). CDR3 loop: CASKQGGGSGNTIYF. CDR3 bases: TGTGCCAGCAAGCAGGGGGGCGGCTCTGGAAACACCATATATTTT. Full variable domain (outside the CDR3, taken from reference TRBV7-9 and TRBJ1-3): DTGVSQNPRHKITKRGQNVTFRCDPISEHNRLYWYRQTLGQGPEFLTYFQNEAQLEKSRLLSDRFSAERPKGSFSTLEIQRTEQGDSAMYLCASKQGGGSGNTIYFGEGSWLTVV.

The J gene is TRBJ2-7, the V gene TRBV15; D ambiguous. This CDR3 is 16 amino acids long. With 1 base removed from V and 0 bases from J, the gap between germline ends came to 13 bases. Germline V gene data show CDR1 as LNHNV and CDR2 as YYDKDF (reference sequence). CDR3 amino acids: CATSRALPRSSYEQYF. The CDR3 bases are TGTGCCACCAGCAGAGCGTTGCCAAGGAGCTCCTACGAGCAGTACTTC.

The rearrangement joins TRBV28 to TRBJ2-5; TRBD2 aligns across 10 bases. V shed 5 bases and J 5 bases; nucleotides not matched to a gene: 11. Germline CDR1 and CDR2: MDHEN and SYDVKM. This CDR3 has 16 amino acids. In DNA form, the CDR3 reads TGTGCCAGCAGTCCACCCCATAGCGGGGGGAGGGAGACCCAGTACTTC. It encodes CASSPPHSGGRETQYF.

A few counts support this clone. The genes are TRBV19 and TRBJ1-5, with D possibly TRBD1 on 6 matching bases. From germline, CDR1 is LNHDA and CDR2 SQIVND (reference sequence). The CDR3 is made up of 17 amino acids. With 3 bases removed from V and 1 base from J, the gap between germline ends came to 16 bases. CDR3 sequence (DNA): TGTGCCAGTAGTATTAAGGGGGGGGCGGGAAGCAATCAGCCCCAGCATTTT. This sequence encodes CASSIKGGAGSNQPQHF. The full variable domain, completed using reference TRBV19 and TRBJ1-5, is DGGITQSPKYLFRKEGQNVTLSCEQNLNHDAMYWYRQDPGQGLRLIYYSQIVNDFQKGDIAEGYSVSREKKESFPLTVTSAQKNPTAFYLCASSIKGGAGSNQPQHFGDGTRLSIL.

This clone appeared a few times. V gene TRBV12-3 or TRBV12-4 combines with J gene TRBJ2-7; the match to TRBD1 covers 9 bases. V shed 6 bases and J 5 bases; nucleotides not matched to a gene: 5. The length of the CDR3 is 13 residues. CDR3 loop: CASRGTGRNEQYF. CDR3 bases: TGTGCCAGCAGGGGGACAGGGCGAAACGAGCAGTACTTC.

The genes are TRBV27 and TRBJ1-6; a weak D match, TRBD1 (6 bases). The V gene's germline CDR1 is MNHEY and CDR2 SMNVEV (reference sequence). The CDR3 spans 15 residues. V lost 6 bases, J lost 8 bases, and 17 bases lay in between. The CDR3 sequence is CASRLQGGIHSPLHF. In DNA, the CDR3 is TGTGCCAGCAGATTACAGGGAGGTATTCATTCACCCCTCCACTTT.

This chain connects TRBV11-2 to TRBJ2-1, with 10 bases matching TRBD2. The CDR3 runs to 19 residues. The germline CDR1 and CDR2 sequences are SGHAT and FQNNGV. Trimming took 0 bases from V and 0 from J; bases not matched to a gene: 8. This CDR3 is CASSLDRSGRGSSYNEQFF. The CDR3 DNA reads TGTGCCAGCAGCTTAGATCGAAGCGGGAGGGGAAGCTCCTACAATGAGCAGTTCTTC. The complete variable domain, with remaining parts taken from reference TRBV11-2 and TRBJ2-1, reads EAGVAQSPRYKIIEKRQSVAFWCNPISGHATLYWYQQILGQGPKLLIQFQNNGVVDDSQLPKDRFSAERLKGVDSTLKIQPAKLEDSAVYLCASSLDRSGRGSSYNEQFFGPGTRLTVL.

The chain links TRBV4-2 to TRBJ1-6; D unresolved. Germline CDR1 reads LGHNA; CDR2 reads YNFKEQ. CDR3 length: 12 amino acids. Trimming left V 2 bases short and J 14 bases short, with 10 bases between. In nucleotides, the CDR3 is TGTGCCAGCAGCCAAACCTCCGGGACCCTCCACTTT. Translating gives CASSQTSGTLHF.

The gene calls are TRBV2 and TRBJ2-1, with D possibly TRBD2 on 6 matching bases. Germline V CDR1 and CDR2: SNHLY, FYNNEI. The CDR3 has 14 residues. Trimming pared 7 bases from V and 0 bases from J, leaving 10 bases between. The CDR3 loop is CASIRESSYNEQFF. In DNA form, the CDR3 reads TGTGCCAGCATCCGGGAGAGCTCCTACAATGAGCAGTTCTTC. Using reference TRBV2 and TRBJ2-1 for the parts outside the CDR3, the full variable domain is EPEVTQTPSHQVTQMGQEVILRCVPISNHLYFYWYRQILGQKVEFLVSFYNNEISEKSEIFDDQFSVERPDGSNFTLKIRSTKLEDSAMYFCASIRESSYNEQFFGPGTRLTVL.

The chain carries TRBV28 and TRBJ1-1; 9 nucleotides align to TRBD1. Looked up from germline, CDR1 is MDHEN and CDR2 is SYDVKM. The junction had 1 base not matched to a gene; V was cut back by 7 bases and J by 4 bases. The CDR3 has 12 amino acids. The CDR3 DNA follows: TGTGCCAGCAAGACAGGGGGCACTGAAGCTTTCTTT. It yields the protein CASKTGGTEAFF.

This chain connects TRBV4-3 to TRBJ1-5; D ambiguous. Trimming removed 0 bases from V and 4 bases from J, with 13 bases in between. The CDR3 has 16 amino acids. Germline CDR1 is LGHNA and CDR2 is YSLEER. Written as DNA, the CDR3 is TGCGCCAGCAGCCAAGATTTCTCCCGAGGGAATCAGCCCCAGCATTTT. The encoded protein is CASSQDFSRGNQPQHF.

This rearrangement joins TRBV5-6 to TRBJ2-7; 9 bases line up with TRBD1. Germline CDR1 and CDR2: SGHDT and YYEEEE. J lost 6 bases, V lost 4 bases, and 11 bases had no gene match. The CDR3 extends over 15 amino acids. CDR3 bases: TGTGCCAGCAGCCCAACAGGGGGCGCAGATTCCGAGCAGTACTTC. It specifies CASSPTGGADSEQYF.

V usage is TRBV5-1 and J usage is TRBJ1-2, with TRBD1 identical over 7 bases. V was clipped by 1 base and J by 5 bases; unmatched bases: 11. The germline V gene has CDR1 SGHRS and CDR2 YFSETQ. The CDR3 totals 16 residues. In DNA, the CDR3 is TGCGCCAGCAGCTTGAGTCCGGGACAGACAGTATATGGCTACACCTTC. Translated: CASSLSPGQTVYGYTF.

The chain is built from TRBV7-3 and TRBJ2-5; no reliable D call. This CDR3 is built from 14 residues. Per germline, CDR1 SGHTA and CDR2 FQGTGA. V was shortened by 3 bases and J by 5 bases, with 13 bases between the two germline ends. The CDR3 bases are TGTGCCAGCAGCTTCTTCCCAAGCTCGGAGACCCAGTACTTC. The encoded protein is CASSFFPSSETQYF.

The V call is TRBV5-4, the J call TRBJ2-3; possible D gene TRBD1, 5 bases. The CDR3 covers 15 residues. Germline CDR1 reads SGHNT; CDR2 reads YYREEE (reference sequence). V lost 4 bases to trimming and J lost 2 bases, with 14 bases between them. The CDR3 here is CASSPQGEPTDTQYF. CDR3 sequence (DNA): TGTGCCAGCAGCCCCCAGGGCGAACCCACAGATACGCAGTATTTT. The full variable domain, with the rest looked up from reference TRBV5-4 and TRBJ2-3, is ETGVTQSPTHLIKTRGQQVTLRCSSQSGHNTVSWYQQALGQGPQFIFQYYREEENGRGNFPPRFSGLQFPNYSSELNVNALELDDSALYLCASSPQGEPTDTQYFGPGTRLTVL.

CDR3 coding DNA: TGTGCCAGCAGTTTAAGGGCGGGCACTGAAGCTTTCTTT. Protein sequence: CASSLRAGTEAFF. The chain uses TRBV12-3 or TRBV12-4 and TRBJ1-1; D is unclear. V gave up 2 bases and J gave up 4 bases, with 8 bases separating them. The CDR3 is 13 amino acids.

This chain uses TRBV7-9 with TRBJ1-1; weak D call: TRBD1 (5 bases). This CDR3 has 15 residues. With 2 bases removed from V and 6 bases from J, the gap between germline ends came to 16 bases. Germline CDR1 and CDR2: SEHNR and FQNEAQ (reference sequence). The CDR3 sequence is CASSLLLRGVPEAFF. The CDR3 bases are TGTGCCAGCAGCTTACTATTACGGGGGGTCCCTGAAGCTTTCTTT. The full variable domain, rest sourced from reference TRBV7-9 and TRBJ1-1, is DTGVSQNPRHKITKRGQNVTFRCDPISEHNRLYWYRQTLGQGPEFLTYFQNEAQLEKSRLLSDRFSAERPKGSFSTLEIQRTEQGDSAMYLCASSLLLRGVPEAFFGQGTRLTVV.

This chain connects TRBV7-8 to TRBJ1-5, with TRBD1 as a possible D gene (6 bases). The CDR3 is made up of 13 amino acids. V was trimmed by 6 bases and J by 2 bases, leaving 8 bases between them. Looked up from germline, CDR1 is SGHVS and CDR2 is FQNEAQ. This chain's CDR3 is CASSRTGNQPQHF. The CDR3 coding sequence is TGTGCCAGCAGTCGGACAGGCAATCAGCCCCAGCATTTT.

The genes are TRBV6-6 and TRBJ2-7; 9 positions match TRBD2. The CDR3 consists of 15 residues. CDR1 is MNHNY and CDR2 is SVGAGI in the germline V gene (reference sequence). The V gene end was trimmed by 6 bases and the J gene end by 2 bases; junction bases not matched to a gene: 8. CDR3 bases: TGTGCCAGCAGCCATCAAAAGCGGGGGGCCTACGAGCAGTACTTC. Protein: CASSHQKRGAYEQYF.

The J gene is TRBJ2-7, the V gene TRBV28, with TRBD2 identical over 15 bases. V dropped 5 bases and J dropped 5; count of bases not matched to a gene: 16. This CDR3 is built from 19 residues. The germline gives CDR1 MDHEN, CDR2 SYDVKM. CDR3 amino acids: CASSHRPGLAGGRRDEQYF. As DNA, the CDR3 is TGTGCCAGCAGTCATCGCCCTGGACTAGCGGGGGGGCGGAGGGACGAGCAGTACTTC.

The rearrangement links TRBV15 to TRBJ1-5; perhaps TRBD1 as D (5 bases). The CDR3 sequence is 15 residues long. Germline-derived CDR1 and CDR2 are LNHNV and YYDKDF (reference sequence). The germline V and J ends were trimmed by 4 bases and 3 bases, with 13 bases remaining between them. CDR3 coding DNA: TGTGCCACCAGCACCACGAGACAGAACAATCAGCCCCAGCATTTT. Protein sequence: CATSTTRQNNQPQHF.

This clone showed up just a few times. Here the CDR3 DNA reads TGCGCCAGCAGCTCCGGACTAGCGGGAGCCCCAGATACGCAGTATTTT. Its protein is CASSSGLAGAPDTQYF. The rearrangement joins TRBV5-1 to TRBJ2-3; 13 bases match TRBD2. Looked up from germline, CDR1 is SGHRS and CDR2 is YFSETQ. The CDR3 contains 16 residues. V was clipped by 3 bases and J by 4 bases; unmatched bases: 5.

In its sample, this clone was seen a few times. The chain combines TRBV5-8 with TRBJ2-2; D gene uncertain. The V gene lost 0 bases and the J gene lost 0 bases, with 6 bases spanning the gap. CDR3 size: 15 residues. The germline V gene has CDR1 SGHTS and CDR2 YDEGEE. In DNA, the CDR3 is TGTGCCAGCAGCTTGGTCGGTACGAACACCGGGGAGCTGTTTTTT. It codes for CASSLVGTNTGELFF.

This chain links TRBV4-3 with TRBJ2-2; TRBD1 matches 7 bases. This CDR3 comprises 15 residues. The germline V gene encodes CDR1 LGHNA and CDR2 YSLEER. The V and J ends lost 2 bases and 4 bases, in that order; junction bases with no gene match: 4. CDR3 DNA sequence: TGCGCCAGCAGCCAATCCGGGACAGCCACCGGGGAGCTGTTTTTT. It yields the protein CASSQSGTATGELFF.